The rows below give T cell receptor beta chains drawn from one sample of a study of response to subunit inactivated influenza vaccine. TCRdb fed the RT-PCR reads into MiXCR, producing one record per CDR3 protein. This table holds 650,000 to 800,000 distinct CDR3 sequences, about 18% found once. The source was PBMCs from blood, collected roughly 5 days after vaccination. The receptors derive from a man aged 50 to 59 who received an inactivated influenza vaccine. CDR3s include the opening cysteine and the closing phenylalanine or tryptophan. The D gene is left open where the match is weak. Size values are once, few and many counts, or a class for expanded clones, and some rows have none.

>TRBJ1-1|.|few|TRBV18
CASSRLGSTEAFF
TGTGCCAGCTCACGTCTGGGAAGCACTGAAGCTTTCTTT
>TRBJ2-7|.|.|TRBV4-1
CASSQAGGVYEQYF
TGCGCCAGCAGCCAGGCAGGGGGGGTTTACGAGCAGTACTTC
>TRBJ2-7|.|.|TRBV20-1
CSVGRDGDEQYF
TGCAGTGTTGGCAGGGATGGCGACGAGCAGTACTTC
>TRBJ2-7|TRBD2|few|TRBV12-3/TRBV12-4
CASSLRLAGDFSYEQYF
TGTGCCAGCAGCCTGCGGTTAGCGGGGGACTTCTCCTACGAGCAGTACTTC
>TRBJ2-7|TRBD2|few|TRBV4-2
CASSQARLTSGTNEQYF
TGTGCCAGCAGCCAAGCGAGGTTGACTAGCGGGACAAACGAGCAGTACTTC
>TRBJ2-4|.|.|TRBV18
CASSPPGFGGRGAKNIQYF
TGTGCCAGCTCACCACCGGGTTTCGGGGGGCGAGGAGCCAAAAACATTCAGTACTTC
>TRBJ2-2|TRBD2|.|TRBV12-3/TRBV12-4
CASSPYRGDTGELFF
TGTGCCAGCAGTCCTTACCGGGGGGACACCGGGGAGCTGTTTTTT
>TRBJ2-7|.|few|TRBV28
CASSLAFPLRSSYEQYF
TGTGCCAGCAGTTTAGCTTTTCCGCTGAGGAGCTCCTACGAGCAGTACTTC
>TRBJ2-7|TRBD2|few|TRBV20-1
CSARDYKKRLAGHYEQYF
TGCAGTGCTAGAGATTATAAGAAGCGGCTAGCGGGCCATTACGAGCAGTACTTC
>TRBJ2-7|.|.|TRBV7-2
CASSSRGVSYEQYF
TGTGCCAGCAGCTCGCGAGGGGTTTCCTACGAGCAGTACTTC
>TRBJ2-7|TRBD1|.|TRBV6-5
CASSYSTGSRNEQYF
TGTGCCAGCAGTTACTCGACAGGGAGTAGAAACGAGCAGTACTTC
>TRBJ2-1|.|many|TRBV12-3/TRBV12-4
CASSWTRDNEQFF
TGTGCCAGCAGTTGGACGAGGGACAATGAGCAGTTCTTC
>TRBJ2-5|.|.|TRBV24-1
CATSDLHRDRETQYF
TGTGCCACCAGTGATTTGCATAGGGATCGGGAGACCCAGTACTTC
>TRBJ2-5|.|few|TRBV4-2
CASSQDPRETQYF
TGTGCCAGCAGCCAAGATCCTAGAGAGACCCAGTACTTC
>TRBJ2-7|.|few|TRBV27
CASSPLGGSYEQYF
TGTGCCAGCAGTCCCCTTGGCGGGTCTTACGAGCAGTACTTC
>TRBJ1-5|.|few|TRBV5-1
CASSLEANNQPQHF
TGCGCCAGCAGCTTGGAGGCAAATAATCAGCCCCAGCATTTT
>TRBJ1-5|.|many|TRBV20-1
CSATDGNQPQHF
TGCAGTGCTACCGACGGCAATCAGCCCCAGCATTTT
>TRBJ1-6|TRBD1|.|TRBV7-9
CASSTGGGDSPLHF
TGTGCCAGCAGCACAGGGGGCGGAGATTCACCCCTCCACTTT
>TRBJ2-3|TRBD1|.|TRBV7-9
CASSLGQSRTDTQYF
TGTGCCAGCAGTCTGGGACAGTCCCGCACAGATACGCAGTATTTT
>TRBJ2-1|TRBD2|few|TRBV5-6
CASSLRTSGGEQFF
TGTGCCAGCAGCCTCCGGACTAGCGGGGGTGAGCAGTTCTTC
>TRBJ2-3|.|few|TRBV11-2
CASSLGLGVLTDTQYF
TGTGCCAGCAGCTTAGGTTTAGGGGTCCTCACAGATACGCAGTATTTT
>TRBJ2-1|.|.|TRBV6-2/TRBV6-3
CASSLSLVSNEQFF
TGTGCCAGCAGTTTATCACTAGTTAGCAATGAGCAGTTCTTC
>TRBJ1-1|.|many|TRBV6-5
CASSYGTANTEAFF
TGTGCCAGCAGCTACGGGACGGCGAACACTGAAGCTTTCTTT
>TRBJ2-2|.|few|TRBV19
CASSIDRGYTGELFF
TGTGCCAGTAGTATCGACCGGGGTTACACCGGGGAGCTGTTTTTT
>TRBJ2-7|.|.|TRBV28
CASSLLWTDYEQYF
TGTGCCAGCAGCCTTCTTTGGACGGACTACGAGCAGTACTTC
>TRBJ2-1|.|.|TRBV20-1
CSAAGAASSYNEQFF
TGCAGTGCCGCCGGGGCCGCTAGCTCCTACAATGAGCAGTTCTTC
>TRBJ1-3|.|few|TRBV21-1
CASMQGPGGNTIYF
TGTGCCAGCATGCAGGGCCCAGGTGGAAACACCATATATTTT
>TRBJ2-7|.|.|TRBV7-8
CASSLGRVKLYEQYF
TGTGCCAGCAGCTTAGGAAGGGTTAAATTATACGAGCAGTACTTC
>TRBJ2-7|.|.|TRBV10-3
CAISPGRKIGEQYF
TGTGCCATCAGCCCGGGACGGAAAATCGGCGAGCAGTACTTC
>TRBJ2-4|TRBD1|.|TRBV28
CASRYPPSLGTGPKNIQYF
TGTGCCAGCAGATATCCTCCTTCGCTCGGGACAGGCCCAAAGAACATTCAGTACTTC
>TRBJ2-3|TRBD2|.|TRBV29-1
CSGLVGGGTDTQYF
TGCAGCGGCTTAGTCGGGGGGGGGACAGATACGCAGTATTTT
>TRBJ2-2|.|.|TRBV20-1
CSADGMERTGELFF
TGCAGTGCTGATGGGATGGAGCGAACCGGGGAGCTGTTTTTT
>TRBJ1-4|.|.|TRBV12-3/TRBV12-4
CASSIRRTQNEKLFF
TGTGCCAGCAGTATCAGACGGACTCAAAATGAAAAACTGTTTTTT
>TRBJ2-7|TRBD1|.|TRBV7-6
CASSKDRGYEQYF
TGTGCCAGCAGCAAAGACAGGGGTTACGAGCAGTACTTC
>TRBJ2-2|TRBD1|.|TRBV12-3/TRBV12-4
CASTKGANTGELFF
TGTGCCAGCACGAAGGGGGCTAACACCGGGGAGCTGTTTTTT
>TRBJ2-4|.|many|TRBV20-1
CSARDIILAKNIQYF
TGCAGTGCTAGAGATATAATTCTAGCCAAAAACATTCAGTACTTC
>TRBJ1-2|.|.|TRBV11-2
CASSAGSYYGYTF
TGTGCCAGCAGCGCCGGGAGTTACTATGGCTACACCTTC
>TRBJ2-7|.|many|TRBV12-3/TRBV12-4
CASSSRGEQYF
TGTGCCAGCAGTTCCAGAGGAGAGCAGTACTTC
>TRBJ1-5|TRBD1|.|TRBV7-2
CASSLTGGFGNQPQHF
TGTGCCAGCAGCTTAACAGGGGGGTTCGGCAATCAGCCCCAGCATTTT
>TRBJ2-1|.|.|TRBV7-9
CASSLSSVPWDEQFF
TGTGCCAGCAGCTTATCATCCGTCCCTTGGGATGAGCAGTTCTTC
>TRBJ1-2|TRBD1|few|TRBV3-1
CASGTANYGYTF
TGTGCCAGCGGGACAGCTAACTATGGCTACACCTTC
>TRBJ2-3|.|few|TRBV6-1
CASSEAGSYSTDTQYF
TGTGCCAGCAGTGAAGCTGGCAGTTATAGCACAGATACGCAGTATTTT
>TRBJ2-7|TRBD2|.|TRBV20-1
CSARDATSLYEQYF
TGCAGTGCTAGAGACGCGACTAGCTTGTACGAGCAGTACTTC
>TRBJ2-5|.|few|TRBV12-3/TRBV12-4
CASTLRYQETQYF
TGTGCCAGCACCCTCAGGTACCAAGAGACCCAGTACTTC
>TRBJ2-7|TRBD2|few|TRBV5-5
CASSLYASGNTYEQYF
TGTGCCAGCAGCTTGTATGCTAGCGGAAATACCTACGAGCAGTACTTC
>TRBJ2-7|TRBD1|few|TRBV5-6
CASSFGISRDRAKEQYF
TGTGCCAGCAGCTTCGGTATAAGTCGGGACAGGGCCAAGGAGCAGTACTTC
>TRBJ2-1|TRBD2|.|TRBV5-4
CASSGGLAGLSSYNEQFF
TGTGCCAGCAGCGGCGGACTAGCGGGCCTGAGCTCCTACAATGAGCAGTTCTTC
>TRBJ2-4|.|many|TRBV20-1
CSAREDSQAKNIQYF
TGCAGTGCTAGAGAGGACAGTCAAGCCAAAAACATTCAGTACTTC
>TRBJ2-7|TRBD1|many|TRBV27
CASSLRGAGTGGARAYEQYF
TGTGCCAGCAGTTTGAGGGGGGCTGGGACAGGGGGCGCGAGGGCCTACGAGCAGTACTTC
>TRBJ2-6|.|.|TRBV28
CASLGGSGANVLTF
TGTGCCAGTTTAGGAGGATCTGGGGCCAACGTCCTGACTTTC
>TRBJ2-7|TRBD2|many|TRBV12-3/TRBV12-4
CASGRGGPYEQYF
TGTGCCAGCGGTCGGGGAGGGCCCTACGAGCAGTACTTC
>TRBJ1-1|TRBD1|many|TRBV3-1
CASSQLDRGNTEAFF
TGTGCCAGCAGCCAGCTGGACAGGGGAAACACTGAAGCTTTCTTT
>TRBJ1-2|.|.|TRBV29-1
CSARTLGRNYVYTF
TGCAGCGCCAGAACCTTGGGACGGAACTATGTCTACACCTTC
>TRBJ1-4|.|many|TRBV20-1
CSAMRRDTPNEKLFF
TGCAGTGCTATGAGAAGGGACACGCCTAATGAAAAACTGTTTTTT
>TRBJ2-5|TRBD2|few|TRBV11-2
CASSSAGVGVIRQETQYF
TGTGCCAGCAGTTCTGCGGGGGTCGGGGTCATTCGTCAAGAGACCCAGTACTTC
>TRBJ1-1|.|many|TRBV12-3/TRBV12-4
CASSLGDANTEAFF
TGTGCCAGCAGTTTAGGAGACGCGAACACTGAAGCTTTCTTT
>TRBJ2-1|.|many|TRBV6-5
CASSYGRATEQFF
TGTGCCAGCAGTTACGGCAGAGCGACTGAGCAGTTCTTC
>TRBJ2-5|TRBD2|many|TRBV20-1
CSASLAGGPETQYF
TGCAGTGCCTCTCTAGCGGGAGGGCCAGAGACCCAGTACTTC
>TRBJ2-7|TRBD2|few|TRBV7-9
CASTSPGLAGGEQYF
TGTGCCAGCACCTCCCCCGGACTAGCGGGAGGAGAGCAGTACTTC